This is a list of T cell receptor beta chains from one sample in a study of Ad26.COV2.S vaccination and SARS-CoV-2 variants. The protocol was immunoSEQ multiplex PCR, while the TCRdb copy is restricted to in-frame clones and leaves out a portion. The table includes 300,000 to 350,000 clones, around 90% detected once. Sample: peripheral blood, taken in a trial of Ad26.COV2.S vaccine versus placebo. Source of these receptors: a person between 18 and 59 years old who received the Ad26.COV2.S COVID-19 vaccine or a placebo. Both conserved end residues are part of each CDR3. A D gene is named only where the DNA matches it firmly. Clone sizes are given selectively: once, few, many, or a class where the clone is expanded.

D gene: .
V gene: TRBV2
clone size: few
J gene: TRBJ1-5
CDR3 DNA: TGTGCCAGTGGGGGGGACCATAATCAGCCCCAGCATTTT
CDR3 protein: CASGGDHNQPQHF

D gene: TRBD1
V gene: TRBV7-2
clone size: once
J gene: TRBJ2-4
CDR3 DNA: TGTGCCAGCAGCGCCCGACAGGGAGACGCCAAAAACATTCAGTACTTC
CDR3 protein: CASSARQGDAKNIQYF

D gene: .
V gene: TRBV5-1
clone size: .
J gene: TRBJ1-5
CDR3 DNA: TGCGCCAGCAGCCCTTCAGGGGGCAATCAGCCCCAGCATTTT
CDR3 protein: CASSPSGGNQPQHF

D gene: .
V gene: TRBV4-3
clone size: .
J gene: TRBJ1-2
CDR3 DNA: TGCGCCAGCAGCCTCTCCGTGGGTGGTAGTCGCTACACCTTC
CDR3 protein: CASSLSVGGSRYTF

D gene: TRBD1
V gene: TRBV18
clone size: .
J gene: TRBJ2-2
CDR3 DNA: TGTGCCAGCTCCCGTCGACAGGGGAGCACCGGGGAGCTGTTTTTT
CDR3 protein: CASSRRQGSTGELFF

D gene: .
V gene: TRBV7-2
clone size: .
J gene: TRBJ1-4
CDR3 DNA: TGTGCCAGCAGCTCGCCGGGACTCCGGATAGCGTTTTTT
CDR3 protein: CASSSPGLRIAFF

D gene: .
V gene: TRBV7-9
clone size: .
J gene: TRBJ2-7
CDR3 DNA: TGTGCCAGCAGCCCATCCTCTGTTAGTCCGTACGAGCAGTACTTC
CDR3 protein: CASSPSSVSPYEQYF

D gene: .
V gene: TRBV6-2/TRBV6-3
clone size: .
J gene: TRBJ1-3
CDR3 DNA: TGTGCCAGCAGTTACGCCAGAGGCTCTGGAAACACCATATATTTT
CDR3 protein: CASSYARGSGNTIYF

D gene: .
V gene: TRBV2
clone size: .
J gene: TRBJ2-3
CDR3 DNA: TGTGCCAGCAGCGACTTTACTAGCACAGATACGCAGTATTTT
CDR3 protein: CASSDFTSTDTQYF

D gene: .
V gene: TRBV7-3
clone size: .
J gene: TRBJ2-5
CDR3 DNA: TGTGCCAGCAGCTTATACGGACCGGGCGGGGAGACCCAGTACTTC
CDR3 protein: CASSLYGPGGETQYF

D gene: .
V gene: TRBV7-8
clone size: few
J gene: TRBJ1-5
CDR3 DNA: TGTGCCAGCAGCGACCCGGGGGGGACGGGTCGTCAGCCCCAGCATTTT
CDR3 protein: CASSDPGGTGRQPQHF